The next 26 T cell receptor beta chains were all read from a single sample in a study of T-cell memory formation after mild COVID-19. MiXCR was run by TCRdb on the 5' RACE reads, yielding one entry per CDR3 protein. The table includes roughly 300,000 distinct CDR3 sequences, about 16% detected once. Sequencing was performed on PBMCs or a T cell subset sorted from them (not recorded which). These receptor sequences come from a man between 18 and 35 years old who had mild COVID-19 (a few samples of this study predate the infection). Cell type and time point are not known.

The CDR3 DNA sequence: TGTGCCAGTAGCCGGGAGACCCGAGAGACCCAGTACTTC. Translating gives CASSRETRETQYF. The V call is TRBV19, the J call TRBJ2-5; possibly TRBD2 for D (6 bases). Germline loops: CDR1 LNHDA, CDR2 SQIVND (reference sequence). The CDR3 has 13 residues. V was cut by 6 bases and J by 4 bases, with 12 bases left in between.

The V call is TRBV5-1, the J call TRBJ2-7; the D gene is possibly TRBD1 (5 bases). Trimming cost V 0 bases and J 4 bases, with 11 bases left between them. The CDR3 runs to 14 residues. Looked up from germline, CDR1 is SGHRS and CDR2 is YFSETQ. The CDR3: CASSLDVRDYEQYF. In DNA form, the CDR3 reads TGCGCCAGCAGCTTGGATGTCAGGGATTACGAGCAGTACTTC.

The rearrangement uses TRBV5-5 and TRBJ1-1; D ambiguous. This CDR3 is 14 amino acids long. Trimming removed 4 bases at V and 5 bases at J, with 15 bases between. Germline V lookup: CDR1 SGHKS, CDR2 YYEKEE (reference sequence). Written as DNA, the CDR3 is TGTGCCAGCAGCGGTCGCGGGGAGTTGACTGAAGCTTTCTTT. It is translated as CASSGRGELTEAFF.

In this sample, this clonotype turned up many times. The chain joins TRBV5-1 to TRBJ2-1; TRBD2 might be the D (5 bases). Germline V gene data show CDR1 as SGHRS and CDR2 as YFSETQ. V was pared by 1 base and J by 6 bases, with 14 bases between. CDR3 length: 15 amino acids. The CDR3 sequence: CASSLTRTAVNEQFF. The CDR3 DNA is TGCGCCAGCAGCTTGACCCGGACTGCCGTCAATGAGCAGTTCTTC. Combining the CDR3 with reference TRBV5-1 and TRBJ2-1 gives the whole variable domain KAGVTQTPRYLIKTRGQQVTLSCSPISGHRSVSWYQQTPGQGLQFLFEYFSETQRNKGNFPGRFSGRQFSNSRSEMNVSTLELGDSALYLCASSLTRTAVNEQFFGPGTRLTVL.

The CDR3 coding sequence is TGTGCCAGCTACGAGCAGTACGTC. Protein product: CASYEQYV. V usage is TRBV27 and J usage is TRBJ2-7; D is unresolved. The CDR3 sequence is 8 residues long. Germline V gives CDR1 MNHEY, CDR2 SMNVEV (reference sequence). V was shortened by 8 bases and J by 4 bases, with 0 bases between the two germline ends.

This rearrangement joins TRBV27 to TRBJ2-5; D perhaps matches TRBD1 (6 bases). V lost 5 bases, J lost 5 bases, and 15 bases lay in between. This CDR3 is 14 amino acids long. CDR1 is MNHEY, CDR2 SMNVEV, per germline (reference sequence). CDR3 nucleotide sequence: TGTGCCAGCAGTGTCTACACTAGGGGGGAGACCCAGTACTTC. Amino acid sequence: CASSVYTRGETQYF.

As DNA, the CDR3 is TGTGCCACCAGCCGGGACAGGGACTATGGCTACACCTTC. Its protein is CATSRDRDYGYTF. This chain joins TRBV24-1 and TRBJ1-2; TRBD1 matches 9 bases. The CDR3 has 13 amino acids. Germline V CDR1 and CDR2: KGHDR, SFDVKD. V shed 7 bases, J shed 3 bases, and the junction held 2 bases outside the gene matches.

The chain recombines TRBV4-1 with TRBJ2-1; tentatively, D is TRBD1 (5 bases). CDR1 is MGHRA, CDR2 YSYEKL, per germline. V was cut by 0 bases and J by 9 bases, with 15 bases left in between. The CDR3 has 15 residues. Here the CDR3 DNA reads TGCGCCAGCAGCCAAGATTCTAAGGGAAGGGGTGAGCAGTTCTTC. Its protein is CASSQDSKGRGEQFF.

The sample holds a few counts of this clonotype. The chain couples TRBV19 to TRBJ1-1; D unresolved. V was shortened by 6 bases and J by 4 bases, with 15 bases between the two germline ends. This CDR3 contains 14 residues. The germline CDR1 and CDR2 sequences are LNHDA and SQIVND (reference sequence). CDR3 sequence reads: CASSPHGEGTEAFF. Here the CDR3 DNA reads TGTGCCAGTAGCCCCCACGGGGAGGGCACTGAAGCTTTCTTT.

Here the CDR3 DNA reads TGCAGTGCTGCGGACCGATTCTCTGGAAACACCATATATTTT. Its protein product is CSAADRFSGNTIYF. The chain couples TRBV20-1 to TRBJ1-3, with D uncertain. Germline assignment: CDR1 DFQATT and CDR2 SNEGSKA (reference sequence). V was shortened by 5 bases and J by 0 bases, with 11 bases between the two germline ends. CDR3 size: 14 residues.

A few counts support this clonotype. A junction end diverges from the germline sequence, so it may reflect a read error. The rearrangement links TRBV4-3 to TRBJ2-4, with a weak D call TRBD1 (6 bases). CDR1 is LGHNA, CDR2 YSLEER, per germline. The CDR3 has 14 residues. The chain's CDR3 is CASSQDPRGQIWNF. CDR3 nucleotide sequence: TGCGCCAGCAGCCAAGATCCCCGAGGACAGATTTGGAACTTC.

There are a few counts of this clonotype. The J gene is TRBJ1-5, the V gene TRBV7-8, with TRBD1 matching over 7 bases. This CDR3 region has 15 residues. The V and J ends lost 5 bases and 0 bases, in that order; junction bases with no gene match: 4. In germline, CDR1 is SGHVS, CDR2 FQNEAQ. The CDR3 loop reads CASSLGQSSNQPQHF. In nucleotides, the CDR3 is TGTGCCAGCAGCCTGGGACAGTCTAGCAATCAGCCCCAGCATTTT.

This clonotype was observed a handful of times. The chain has TRBV3-1 and TRBJ2-5, with 9 bases identical to TRBD2. CDR3 size: 18 residues. Germline loops: CDR1 LGHDT, CDR2 YNNKEL (reference sequence). Unmatched junction bases numbered 13, after V lost 0 bases and J lost 5 bases. The CDR3 region is CASSQEWGAGGPGETQYF. The CDR3 DNA sequence: TGTGCCAGCAGCCAAGAATGGGGAGCGGGGGGCCCTGGGGAGACCCAGTACTTC.

This clonotype was recorded a few times. The rearrangement joins TRBV9 to TRBJ2-3, with D tentatively TRBD1 (6 bases). The CDR3 has 16 residues. Germline assignment: CDR1 SGDLS and CDR2 YYNGEE. The V end lost 0 bases, the J end lost 1 base, and 12 bases lay between the germline ends. The CDR3, as DNA: TGTGCCAGCAGCGTAGCAGGGGTTGGAGGCACAGATACGCAGTATTTT. This encodes CASSVAGVGGTDTQYF.

This clonotype was seen many times. The J gene is TRBJ2-5, the V gene TRBV7-2, with D uncertain. V was pared by 0 bases and J by 1 base, with 6 bases between. CDR1 is SGHTA and CDR2 is FQGNSA in the germline V gene. The CDR3 has 14 residues. The CDR3: CASSLAGFQETQYF. CDR3 coding DNA: TGTGCCAGCAGCTTAGCAGGTTTCCAAGAGACCCAGTACTTC.

The table lists this clonotype with a few counts. The chain combines TRBV5-6 with TRBJ1-1, with D unclear. CDR1 and CDR2 from the germline V gene are SGHDT and YYEEEE. V was cut by 2 bases and J by 0 bases, with 17 bases left in between. The CDR3 consists of 17 residues. CDR3 protein: CASSFSHDGRVNTEAFF. The DNA of the CDR3 is TGTGCCAGCAGCTTCTCCCATGATGGGCGGGTGAACACTGAAGCTTTCTTT.

The table lists this clonotype with a few counts. The gene calls are TRBV20-1 and TRBJ2-3; 14 bases are shared with TRBD2. Losses at the gene ends were 2 bases for V and 3 bases for J; bases not matched to a gene: 4. The CDR3 consists of 16 residues. CDR1 DFQATT and CDR2 SNEGSKA come from the germline V gene (reference sequence). The DNA for the CDR3 is TGCAGTGCTAGAAGAGGACTAGCGGGGGGTACAGATACGCAGTATTTT. Translation gives CSARRGLAGGTDTQYF.

Many counts were recorded for this clonotype. The chain links TRBV5-6 to TRBJ2-1; possibly TRBD1 for D (6 bases). This CDR3 is built from 11 residues. Looked up from germline, CDR1 is SGHDT and CDR2 is YYEEEE. V lost 8 bases to trimming and J lost 9 bases, with 12 bases between them. CDR3 coding DNA: TGTGCCAGTCAACAGGGCGCTGAGCAGTTCTTC. This gives the protein CASQQGAEQFF.

V usage is TRBV24-1 and J usage is TRBJ2-5; D is unresolved. The CDR3 covers 11 residues. The germline V and J ends were trimmed by 5 bases and 7 bases, with 7 bases remaining between them. Germline V gene data show CDR1 as KGHDR and CDR2 as SFDVKD. The CDR3 is CATSAGGTQYF. As DNA, the CDR3 is TGTGCCACCAGTGCCGGCGGGACCCAGTACTTC.

This clonotype came up many times. The chain is built from TRBV7-9 and TRBJ2-1; D possibly uses TRBD1 or TRBD2 (5 bases each). The CDR3 runs to 16 residues. Germline CDR1 is SEHNR and CDR2 is FQNEAQ (reference sequence). V dropped 1 base and J dropped 6 bases, with 16 bases sitting between them. The CDR3, as DNA: TGTGCCAGCAGCTTAGGACTATGGCAGGGTATCAATGAGCAGTTCTTC. This translates into CASSLGLWQGINEQFF.

This chain joins TRBV5-6 and TRBJ2-7; no firm D call. The CDR3 extends over 12 amino acids. The V and J ends lost 2 bases and 4 bases respectively, with 7 bases between them. Germline V gene data show CDR1 as SGHDT and CDR2 as YYEEEE. CDR3 region: CASSFLGYEQYF. The CDR3 DNA is TGTGCCAGCAGCTTCCTAGGGTACGAGCAGTACTTC.

This sequence joins TRBV29-1 and TRBJ2-2; 9 bases agree with TRBD2. J lost 3 bases, V lost 4 bases, and 6 bases had no gene match. Germline values: CDR1 SQVTM, CDR2 ANQGSEA. CDR3 length equals 15 residues. The DNA for the CDR3 is TGCAGCGTTGTTAGCGGGGGACGGGACACCGGGGAGCTGTTTTTT. This encodes CSVVSGGRDTGELFF.

This clonotype occurred many times. The chain carries TRBV6-2 or TRBV6-3 and TRBJ2-5; TRBD2 agrees at 9 bases. Germline V CDR1 and CDR2: MNHEY, SVGEGT. With V trimmed by 6 bases and J by 14 bases, 10 bases remained unmatched. There are 12 residues in the CDR3. Here the CDR3 DNA reads TGTGCCAGCAGAAGAATAGCGGGGGCCGACTACTTC. As protein: CASRRIAGADYF.

The rearrangement joins TRBV4-3 to TRBJ1-1; tentative D call: TRBD1 (6 bases). This CDR3 is built from 13 residues. Germline V gene data show CDR1 as LGHNA and CDR2 as YSLEER. V gave up 4 bases and J gave up 4 bases, with 10 bases separating them. CDR3 protein: CASSLDRPTEAFF. As DNA, the CDR3 is TGCGCCAGCAGCCTCGACAGGCCCACTGAAGCTTTCTTT.

This clonotype has at least ten counts. The genes are TRBV5-1 and TRBJ2-1; 10 bases are a match to TRBD2. Losses at the gene ends were 4 bases for V and 9 bases for J; bases not matched to a gene: 4. The CDR3 is 13 amino acids. Per germline, CDR1 SGHRS and CDR2 YFSETQ. The CDR3 DNA reads TGCGCCAGCAGCAGACCTAGCGGGAGTGAGCAGTTCTTC. Translation gives CASSRPSGSEQFF.

This clonotype was seen repeatedly, ten times or more. The DNA of the CDR3 is TGTGCCAGCAGCCCCACAGGGGTGGAAGGAAACACCATATATTTT. Encoded protein: CASSPTGVEGNTIYF. The genes are TRBV4-2 and TRBJ1-3, with 7 positions matching TRBD1. V dropped 4 bases and J dropped 4; count of bases not matched to a gene: 7. Germline CDR1 and CDR2: LGHNA and YNFKEQ. This CDR3 is 15 amino acids long.